This T cell receptor (beta chain) was recovered during a study of memory CD4+ T cells and cytomegalovirus serostatus. The protocol was immunoSEQ multiplex PCR, while the TCRdb copy is restricted to in-frame clones and leaves out a portion. The sample has some 87,000 clones, 75% to 85% seen once. The CDR3 contains 16 residues. V dropped 6 bases and J dropped 2; count of bases not matched to a gene: 15. The V gene's germline CDR1 is SQVTM and CDR2 ANQGSEA. As for this clone: Antigen specificity is unknown.

The sort gate was single viable CD3+CD4+CD8-CD45RO+ cells for memory CD4+ T cells. CMV serostatus came from serum IgG against pp150, pp28, p38, p52. Study-wide points: Median bootstrapped AUC for CMV status was about 0.96 originally, less than 0.93 US-trained. Suggested: most of the CMV-linked TCR signature lies in CD4+ memory cells.

The receptor's source is an adult in good health and CMV-seropositive. V gene TRBV29-1 combines with J gene TRBJ2-5; 7 nucleotides agree with TRBD1. The source material was memory CD4+ T cells from blood. The CDR3: CSVKGKLGTEQETQYF. In DNA form, the CDR3 reads TGCAGCGTCAAGGGAAAACTCGGGACAGAGCAAGAGACCCAGTACTTC.